This is a list of T cell receptor beta chains from one sample in a study of blood T cell repertoires in COVID-19. TCRdb keeps only in-frame clones here, not all; method: immunoSEQ multiplex PCR. The table includes about 82,000 clones, roughly 78% detected once. Material: peripheral blood. The receptor set was obtained from a man in his 60s with COVID-19, enrolled during active disease. CDR3s include the opening cysteine and the closing phenylalanine or tryptophan. Rows may omit the clone size; those that give it use once, few, many or a size class.

CDR3aa: CASSPIAAGELFF; j_gene: TRBJ2-2; abundance: few; v_gene: TRBV11-3; len: 13
CDR3aa: CASSYPGDRVGTEAFF; j_gene: TRBJ1-1; abundance: -; v_gene: TRBV6-6; len: 16
CDR3aa: CSVVAGPYGYTF; j_gene: TRBJ1-2; abundance: -; v_gene: TRBV29-1; len: 12
CDR3aa: CASSLAGSSNQPQHF; j_gene: TRBJ1-5; abundance: -; v_gene: TRBV5-1; len: 15
CDR3aa: CASREYRDSSFGELFF; j_gene: TRBJ2-2; abundance: -; v_gene: TRBV5-6; len: 16
CDR3aa: CASRRDSVYGYTF; j_gene: TRBJ1-2; abundance: -; v_gene: TRBV12-3/TRBV12-4; len: 13
CDR3aa: CASSQALPGLGSGNEQFF; j_gene: TRBJ2-1; abundance: -; v_gene: TRBV3-1/TRBV3-2; len: 18
CDR3aa: CASRSRKLLEAFF; j_gene: TRBJ1-1; abundance: -; v_gene: TRBV12-3/TRBV12-4; len: 13
CDR3aa: CASSGSGSTDTQYF; j_gene: TRBJ2-3; abundance: -; v_gene: TRBV2; len: 14
CDR3aa: CASSLVAGGVDTQYF; j_gene: TRBJ2-3; abundance: -; v_gene: TRBV11-1; len: 15
CDR3aa: CASSLEGAFGEKLFF; j_gene: TRBJ1-4; abundance: -; v_gene: TRBV11-2; len: 15
CDR3aa: CASSSSGFQETQYF; j_gene: TRBJ2-5; abundance: -; v_gene: TRBV5-1; len: 14
CDR3aa: CASSLWDRAGNTIYF; j_gene: TRBJ1-3; abundance: -; v_gene: TRBV3-1/TRBV3-2; len: 15
CDR3aa: CASRLGQFSYNEQFF; j_gene: TRBJ2-1; abundance: -; v_gene: TRBV6-5; len: 15
CDR3aa: CASTLAGGTGPQHF; j_gene: TRBJ1-5; abundance: few; v_gene: TRBV11-2; len: 14
CDR3aa: CASSYGGTKYNEQFF; j_gene: TRBJ2-1; abundance: -; v_gene: TRBV6-2/TRBV6-3; len: 15
CDR3aa: CASSLVRTANTGELFF; j_gene: TRBJ2-2; abundance: -; v_gene: TRBV5-4; len: 16
CDR3aa: CASSVEGQGTPQHF; j_gene: TRBJ1-5; abundance: many; v_gene: TRBV9; len: 14
CDR3aa: CASSLDSTGWDGYTF; j_gene: TRBJ1-2; abundance: -; v_gene: TRBV11-2; len: 15
CDR3aa: CASGQDEKLFF; j_gene: TRBJ1-4; abundance: -; v_gene: TRBV2; len: 11
CDR3aa: CASSYGRGSSYEQYF; j_gene: TRBJ2-7; abundance: -; v_gene: TRBV6-5; len: 15
CDR3aa: CSVVQGPNQPQHF; j_gene: TRBJ1-5; abundance: -; v_gene: TRBV29-1; len: 13
CDR3aa: CATGGQGKEKLFF; j_gene: TRBJ1-4; abundance: -; v_gene: TRBV6-5; len: 13
CDR3aa: CASSLAPGGPRAEAFF; j_gene: TRBJ1-1; abundance: -; v_gene: TRBV5-1; len: 16
CDR3aa: CASSQVAGGKGTDTQYF; j_gene: TRBJ2-3; abundance: -; v_gene: TRBV3-1/TRBV3-2; len: 17
CDR3aa: CASSLGALGGNYGYTF; j_gene: TRBJ1-2; abundance: -; v_gene: TRBV5-6; len: 16
CDR3aa: CASSLAPGQGEGYEQYF; j_gene: TRBJ2-7; abundance: -; v_gene: TRBV7-6; len: 17
CDR3aa: CAIRASPGTGNEQFF; j_gene: TRBJ2-1; abundance: -; v_gene: TRBV10-3; len: 15
CDR3aa: CASRLGTGELFF; j_gene: TRBJ2-2; abundance: -; v_gene: TRBV9; len: 12
CDR3aa: CASSQSRDRPYEQYF; j_gene: TRBJ2-7; abundance: once; v_gene: TRBV4-3; len: 15
CDR3aa: CASSLGQATDTQYF; j_gene: TRBJ2-3; abundance: -; v_gene: TRBV13; len: 14
CDR3aa: CASTATGTHEQYF; j_gene: TRBJ2-7; abundance: -; v_gene: TRBV12-3/TRBV12-4; len: 13
CDR3aa: CASSSLPGTSYEQYF; j_gene: TRBJ2-7; abundance: few; v_gene: TRBV5-1; len: 15
CDR3aa: CASSVRDRGPYEQYF; j_gene: TRBJ2-7; abundance: -; v_gene: TRBV6-5; len: 15
CDR3aa: CASSTSYGFEQFF; j_gene: TRBJ2-1; abundance: -; v_gene: TRBV19; len: 13
CDR3aa: CASSPNAGGAYGYTF; j_gene: TRBJ1-2; abundance: -; v_gene: TRBV7-3; len: 15
CDR3aa: CASSFSGSREQFF; j_gene: TRBJ2-1; abundance: -; v_gene: TRBV19; len: 13
CDR3aa: CASSLEQGAHEQYF; j_gene: TRBJ2-7; abundance: once; v_gene: TRBV5-1; len: 14
CDR3aa: CSVRGLNPYEQYF; j_gene: TRBJ2-7; abundance: -; v_gene: TRBV29-1; len: 13
CDR3aa: CASSPWDSSDAEAFF; j_gene: TRBJ1-1; abundance: -; v_gene: TRBV5-1; len: 15
CDR3aa: CASSLGLDSNQPQHF; j_gene: TRBJ1-5; abundance: -; v_gene: TRBV5-1; len: 15
CDR3aa: CASRATQLRGEAFF; j_gene: TRBJ1-1; abundance: -; v_gene: TRBV6-5; len: 14
CDR3aa: CASSQRQIPRTTTNEKLFF; j_gene: TRBJ1-4; abundance: -; v_gene: TRBV23-1; len: 19
CDR3aa: CASSRGGGIGELFF; j_gene: TRBJ2-2; abundance: -; v_gene: TRBV6-5; len: 14
CDR3aa: CASSLGSGGRRDSLGNTIYF; j_gene: TRBJ1-3; abundance: -; v_gene: TRBV7-8; len: 20
CDR3aa: CASSHYRDRGANGELFF; j_gene: TRBJ2-2; abundance: -; v_gene: TRBV7-2; len: 17
CDR3aa: CASSIGQGDQPQHF; j_gene: TRBJ1-5; abundance: -; v_gene: TRBV5-1; len: 14
CDR3aa: CASSPSGFGGETQYF; j_gene: TRBJ2-5; abundance: -; v_gene: TRBV7-3; len: 15
CDR3aa: CAWSHRGLGSYEQYF; j_gene: TRBJ2-7; abundance: -; v_gene: TRBV30; len: 15
CDR3aa: CASTRSAAGATDTQYF; j_gene: TRBJ2-3; abundance: many; v_gene: TRBV9; len: 16